The rows below give T cell receptor beta chains drawn from one sample of a study of shared clonotypes between healthy human individuals. Method: immunoSEQ multiplex PCR; TCRdb's copy keeps in-frame clones and lacks some. There are roughly 1,100,000 clones in the sample; about 75% occur only once, and over 1.3% lies in the top ten. The material sequenced was memory CD4+ T cells sorted from blood. The source of these receptors is a man aged 18 to 35 in good health. The conserved cysteine and the conserved F or W are not part of the CDR3 here.

v_call	cdr3_aa
TRBV7-2	ASSLATGRTSTDTQY
TRBV5-4	ASSERGTGGGGGYT
TRBV10-3	AINRDGERSNYGYT
TRBV27	ASSSPGRRGNYGYT
TRBV11-1	ASSFGDSRPVGGYT
TRBV15	ATSRGLAFEQY
TRBV5-5	ASARGSGANVLT
TRBV5-1	ASRLGFEGSGAPYT
TRBV5-6	ASSSQAYEQY
TRBV7-2	ASSLFRRSYNYGYT
TRBV7-8	ASSLAGQLNEQY
TRBV6-5	ASSSTGTGNEKLF
TRBV30	AWSLGTLGLEQY
TRBV10-3	AISESETVKETQY